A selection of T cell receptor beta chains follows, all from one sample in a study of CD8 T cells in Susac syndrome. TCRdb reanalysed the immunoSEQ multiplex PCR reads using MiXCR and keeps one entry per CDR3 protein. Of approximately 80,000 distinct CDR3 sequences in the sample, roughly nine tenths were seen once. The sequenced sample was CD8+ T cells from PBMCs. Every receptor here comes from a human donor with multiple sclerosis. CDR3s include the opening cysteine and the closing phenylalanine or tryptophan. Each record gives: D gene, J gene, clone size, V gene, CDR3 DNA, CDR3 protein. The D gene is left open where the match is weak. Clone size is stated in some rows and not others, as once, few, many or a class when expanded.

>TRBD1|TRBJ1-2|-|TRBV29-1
TGCAGCGTTGAAAAGTGGGGACAGGGGGGCTATGGCTACACCTTC
CSVEKWGQGGYGYTF
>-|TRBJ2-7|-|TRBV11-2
TGTGCCAGCAGTGAGGCTTCGGGACCCTCCTACGAGCAGTACTTC
CASSEASGPSYEQYF
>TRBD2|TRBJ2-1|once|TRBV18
TGTGCCAGCTCACCACCGTCGGGAGGCCTTTACAATGAGCAGTTCTTC
CASSPPSGGLYNEQFF
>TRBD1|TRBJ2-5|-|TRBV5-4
TGTGCCAGCAGCTTGCAGGGGGCGACGGGAGAGACCCAGTACTTC
CASSLQGATGETQYF
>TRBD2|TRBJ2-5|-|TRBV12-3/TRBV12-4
TGTGCCAGCAGGGCCGGGGGGACTAGCGGGGGGCCATCACAAGAGACCCAGTACTTC
CASRAGGTSGGPSQETQYF
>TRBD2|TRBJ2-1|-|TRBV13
TGTGCCAGCAGTCGGGGACTAGCGGTGACCTACAATGAGCAGTTCTTC
CASSRGLAVTYNEQFF
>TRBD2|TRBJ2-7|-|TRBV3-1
TGTGCCAGCAGCCAATATAGCGGGGGGGCCTACGAGCAGTACTTC
CASSQYSGGAYEQYF
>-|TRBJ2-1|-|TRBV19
TGTGCCAGTAGTATAACCTCCACCAATGAGCAGTTCTTC
CASSITSTNEQFF
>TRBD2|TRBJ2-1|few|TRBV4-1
TGCGCCAGCAGCCTGAGGGAGGGAGGGCCAAAGGTTGAGCAGTTCTTC
CASSLREGGPKVEQFF
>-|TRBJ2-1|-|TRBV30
TGTGCCTGGAGTGTAGTTGGAACGGCTTACAATGAGCAGTTCTTC
CAWSVVGTAYNEQFF
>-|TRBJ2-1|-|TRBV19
TGTGCCAGTAGTATGCTACCCAGCTCCTACAATGAGCAGTTCTTC
CASSMLPSSYNEQFF
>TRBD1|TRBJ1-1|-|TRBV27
TGTGCCAGCAGCCGCACAGGGGTCTTATTGAACACTGAAGCTTTCTTT
CASSRTGVLLNTEAFF
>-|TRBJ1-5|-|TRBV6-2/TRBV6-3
TGTGCCAGCAGTTACTCGAGCGGATCTTATAGCAATCAGCCCCAGCATTTT
CASSYSSGSYSNQPQHF
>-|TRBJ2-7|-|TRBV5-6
TGTGCCAGCAGTCAGGGTTTCTGGGGATACGAGCAGTACTTC
CASSQGFWGYEQYF
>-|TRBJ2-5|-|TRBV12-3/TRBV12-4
TGTGCCAGCAGTTTATTGGGGGGCCGGACGTCCCAGTACTTC
CASSLLGGRTSQYF
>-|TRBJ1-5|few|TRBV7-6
TGTGCCAGCAGCTTGGGGGGAATTCAGCCCCAGCATTTT
CASSLGGIQPQHF
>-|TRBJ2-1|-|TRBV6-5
TGTGCCAGCAGCCTCGGACATGCCAATGAGCAGTTCTTC
CASSLGHANEQFF
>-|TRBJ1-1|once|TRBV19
TGTGCCAGTAATTTGCAGGGAATGAACACTGAAGCTTTCTTT
CASNLQGMNTEAFF
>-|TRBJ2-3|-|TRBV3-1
TGTGCCAGCGGACGGGACTCAAGCACAGATACGCAGTATTTT
CASGRDSSTDTQYF
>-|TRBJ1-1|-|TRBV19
TGTGCCAGTACATTCGGGCAGACCGGGGTCACTGAAGCTTTCTTT
CASTFGQTGVTEAFF
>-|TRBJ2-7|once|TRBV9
TGTGCCAGCAGCGGCTCCTCAGGGAGCGAGCAGTACTTC
CASSGSSGSEQYF
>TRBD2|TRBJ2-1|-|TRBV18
TGTGCCAGCTCACCACCGGTAGCGGGGGAATATGAGCAGTTCTTC
CASSPPVAGEYEQFF
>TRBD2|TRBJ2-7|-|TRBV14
TGTGCCAGCAGCCCGGGACTAGCGGGAGGAGACTACGAGCAGTACTTC
CASSPGLAGGDYEQYF
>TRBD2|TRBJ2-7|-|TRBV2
TGTGCCAGCAGGAGGAGCCCTAGCGGATCCTACGAGCAGTACTTC
CASRRSPSGSYEQYF
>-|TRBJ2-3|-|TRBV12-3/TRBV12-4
TGTGCCAGCAGTGACCCCTACCAAGCTAGCACAGATACGCAGTATTTT
CASSDPYQASTDTQYF
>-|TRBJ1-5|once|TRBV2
TGTGCCAGCAGTGTTTGGGGGACGGATCAGCCCCAGCATTTT
CASSVWGTDQPQHF
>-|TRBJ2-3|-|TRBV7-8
TGTGCCAGCAGCTTGATCACAGATACGCAGTATTTT
CASSLITDTQYF
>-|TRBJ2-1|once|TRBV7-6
TGTGCCAGCAGCTTAGCTTCGCAGGGAGGATACAATGAGCAGTTCTTC
CASSLASQGGYNEQFF
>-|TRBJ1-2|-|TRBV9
TGTGCCAGCAGCGTAGAGCAGGGGCCGGTGGACTATGGCTACACCTTC
CASSVEQGPVDYGYTF
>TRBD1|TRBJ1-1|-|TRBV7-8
TGTGCCAGCAGCTTATATCTGACAGGGGGCGAAGCTTTCTTT
CASSLYLTGGEAFF
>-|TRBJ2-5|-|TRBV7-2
TGTGCCAGCAGCTTCCCCGCGGCCGAGACCCAGTACTTC
CASSFPAAETQYF
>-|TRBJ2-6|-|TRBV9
TGTGCCAGCAGCGCCTCTGGGGCCAACGTCCTGACTTTC
CASSASGANVLTF
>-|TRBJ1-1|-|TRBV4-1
TGCGCCAGCAGCCAAGTTACAGGGCTCACTGAAGCTTTCTTT
CASSQVTGLTEAFF
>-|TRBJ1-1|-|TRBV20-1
TGCAGTGCCTTACAGATGAGCACTGAAGCTTTCTTT
CSALQMSTEAFF
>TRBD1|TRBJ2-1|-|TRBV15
TGTGCCACCAGGTCGGGACAGACTAATGAGCAGTTCTTC
CATRSGQTNEQFF
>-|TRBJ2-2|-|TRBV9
TGTGCCAGCAGCGTTATAAACACCGGGGAGCTGTTTTTT
CASSVINTGELFF
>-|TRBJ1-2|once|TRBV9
TGTGCCAGCAGCGTAGGGGGGCGTGGTGACTATGGCTACACCTTC
CASSVGGRGDYGYTF
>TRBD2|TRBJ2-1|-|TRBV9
TGTGCCAGCAGCGCTTGGGGGGGGGATAACAATGAGCAGTTCTTC
CASSAWGGDNNEQFF
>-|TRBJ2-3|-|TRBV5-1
TGCGCCAGCAGCCCCACTAGTGGAACTGCAGATACGCAGTATTTT
CASSPTSGTADTQYF
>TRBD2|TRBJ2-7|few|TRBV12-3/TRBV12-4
TGTGCCAGCAGTTCAGCGGGAGTAAATTCGAAGCAGTACTTC
CASSSAGVNSKQYF
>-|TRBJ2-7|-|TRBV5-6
TGTGCCAGCAGCTCCGGGGCCGCCTACGAGCAGTACTTC
CASSSGAAYEQYF
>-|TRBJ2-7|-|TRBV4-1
TGCGCCAGCAGCCAAGAGAGCGCAGAGACCTACGAGCAGTACTTC
CASSQESAETYEQYF
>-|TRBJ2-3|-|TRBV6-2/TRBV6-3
TGTGCCAGCAGTGAGGGACTCATCACAGATACGCAGTATTTT
CASSEGLITDTQYF
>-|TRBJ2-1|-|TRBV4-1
TGCGCCAGCAGCCAGCTCTATAATGAGCAGTTCTTC
CASSQLYNEQFF
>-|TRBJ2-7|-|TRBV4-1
TGCGCCAGCAGCGTGTTCGGGACACCGAGCTCCTACGAGCAGTACTTC
CASSVFGTPSSYEQYF
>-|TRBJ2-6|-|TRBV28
TGTGCCAGCAGTCCCCTTCGGGAACCCCTCGGGGCCAACGTCCTGACTTTC
CASSPLREPLGANVLTF
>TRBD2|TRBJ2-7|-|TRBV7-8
TGTGCCAGCAGCTTGGGCGGGGGTCTATCCTCCTACGAGCAGTACTTC
CASSLGGGLSSYEQYF
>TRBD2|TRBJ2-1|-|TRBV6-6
TGTGCCAGCAGAAGCGGGGGGTCTAACGATGAGCAGTTCTTC
CASRSGGSNDEQFF
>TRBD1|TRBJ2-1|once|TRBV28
TGTGCCAGCAGTTTAGGACAGGGGATATACAATGAGCAGTTCTTC
CASSLGQGIYNEQFF
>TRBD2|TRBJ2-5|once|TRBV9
TGTGCCAGCAGCCCATGGACTAGCGGGGGGGAGGAGACCCAGTACTTC
CASSPWTSGGEETQYF
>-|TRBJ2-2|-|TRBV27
TGTGCCAGCAGTCACTGGACCGGGGAGCTGTTTTTT
CASSHWTGELFF
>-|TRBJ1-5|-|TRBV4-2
TGTGCCAGCAGCCAATTCCTCAATCAGCCCCAGCATTTT
CASSQFLNQPQHF
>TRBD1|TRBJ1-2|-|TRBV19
TGTGCCAGTAGTTCCCGTGGAGGGGGCGAGGGCTACACCTTC
CASSSRGGGEGYTF
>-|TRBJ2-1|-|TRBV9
TGTGCCAGCAGCGCCAATGTAGGGGGACCATACAATGAGCAGTTCTTC
CASSANVGGPYNEQFF
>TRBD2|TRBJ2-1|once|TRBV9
TGTGCCAGCAGCTTCGGACTAGCGGACTACAATGAGCAGTTCTTC
CASSFGLADYNEQFF